This T cell receptor (beta chain) was documented in a study of T cells after posttransplantation cyclophosphamide. The CDR3 contains 13 residues. Trimming took 2 bases from V and 1 from J, leaving 5 bases between them. CDR1 is SGHNT, CDR2 YYREEE, per germline (reference sequence). TCRdb keeps only in-frame clones here, not all; method: immunoSEQ multiplex PCR. The sample records thousands of clones, roughly four fifths being singletons. Busulfan-fludarabine conditioning, marrow transplant, and cyclophosphamide on days +3 and +4 were administered. The specimen comprised CD4+ T cells sorted from blood, sampled about 1,000 days after allogeneic stem cell transplant with posttransplant cyclophosphamide. The clonotype comes from a female patient in her thirties or forties who received an allogeneic stem cell transplant from a related donor, was CMV-positive, and had no GVHD. Some T cells may be graft donor cells. The chain has TRBV5-4 and TRBJ2-3, with TRBD2 as a possible D gene (5 bases). CDR3 nucleotides: TGTGCCAGCAGCTTCGGGGGCACAGATACGCAGTATTTT. Its protein product is CASSFGGTDTQYF.